This T cell receptor (beta chain) was sequenced during a study of radiotherapy plus CTLA-4 blockade in lung cancer. Study summary: Patients showed objective responses in roughly 18% of cases and disease control in more than 25%.

In the case of this clone: Its antigen is currently unknown. The junction departs from germline at one end; a sequencing error may be responsible.

Study-wide findings and caveats: Interferon-beta and early blood T cell clone dynamics reportedly predicted response best. Clones of tumor-derived TCRs expanded in blood after radiotherapy plus ipilimumab.

The study gave focal radiation plus ipilimumab CTLA-4 blockade to patients with chemo-refractory metastatic non-small-cell lung cancer. The assay was immunoSEQ multiplex PCR, and TCRdb's table has in-frame clones only and misses some. Of over 45,000 clones in the sample, roughly four fifths are singletons; the top ten hold roughly 15%. The material was peripheral blood, obtained from a patient treated with radiotherapy plus ipilimumab. This receptor was identified in a human donor with non-small cell lung cancer who had a complete response to radiotherapy plus ipilimumab.

Here the CDR3 reads CASSGNAQGTRYF. For the CDR3, the DNA is TGCGCCAGCAGTGGTAACGCCCAGGGGACCCGGTACTTC. The chain is built from TRBV10-1 and TRBJ2-5; possibly TRBD1 for D (6 bases). There are 13 residues in the CDR3. CDR1 is WNHNN, CDR2 SYGVQD, per germline (reference sequence).